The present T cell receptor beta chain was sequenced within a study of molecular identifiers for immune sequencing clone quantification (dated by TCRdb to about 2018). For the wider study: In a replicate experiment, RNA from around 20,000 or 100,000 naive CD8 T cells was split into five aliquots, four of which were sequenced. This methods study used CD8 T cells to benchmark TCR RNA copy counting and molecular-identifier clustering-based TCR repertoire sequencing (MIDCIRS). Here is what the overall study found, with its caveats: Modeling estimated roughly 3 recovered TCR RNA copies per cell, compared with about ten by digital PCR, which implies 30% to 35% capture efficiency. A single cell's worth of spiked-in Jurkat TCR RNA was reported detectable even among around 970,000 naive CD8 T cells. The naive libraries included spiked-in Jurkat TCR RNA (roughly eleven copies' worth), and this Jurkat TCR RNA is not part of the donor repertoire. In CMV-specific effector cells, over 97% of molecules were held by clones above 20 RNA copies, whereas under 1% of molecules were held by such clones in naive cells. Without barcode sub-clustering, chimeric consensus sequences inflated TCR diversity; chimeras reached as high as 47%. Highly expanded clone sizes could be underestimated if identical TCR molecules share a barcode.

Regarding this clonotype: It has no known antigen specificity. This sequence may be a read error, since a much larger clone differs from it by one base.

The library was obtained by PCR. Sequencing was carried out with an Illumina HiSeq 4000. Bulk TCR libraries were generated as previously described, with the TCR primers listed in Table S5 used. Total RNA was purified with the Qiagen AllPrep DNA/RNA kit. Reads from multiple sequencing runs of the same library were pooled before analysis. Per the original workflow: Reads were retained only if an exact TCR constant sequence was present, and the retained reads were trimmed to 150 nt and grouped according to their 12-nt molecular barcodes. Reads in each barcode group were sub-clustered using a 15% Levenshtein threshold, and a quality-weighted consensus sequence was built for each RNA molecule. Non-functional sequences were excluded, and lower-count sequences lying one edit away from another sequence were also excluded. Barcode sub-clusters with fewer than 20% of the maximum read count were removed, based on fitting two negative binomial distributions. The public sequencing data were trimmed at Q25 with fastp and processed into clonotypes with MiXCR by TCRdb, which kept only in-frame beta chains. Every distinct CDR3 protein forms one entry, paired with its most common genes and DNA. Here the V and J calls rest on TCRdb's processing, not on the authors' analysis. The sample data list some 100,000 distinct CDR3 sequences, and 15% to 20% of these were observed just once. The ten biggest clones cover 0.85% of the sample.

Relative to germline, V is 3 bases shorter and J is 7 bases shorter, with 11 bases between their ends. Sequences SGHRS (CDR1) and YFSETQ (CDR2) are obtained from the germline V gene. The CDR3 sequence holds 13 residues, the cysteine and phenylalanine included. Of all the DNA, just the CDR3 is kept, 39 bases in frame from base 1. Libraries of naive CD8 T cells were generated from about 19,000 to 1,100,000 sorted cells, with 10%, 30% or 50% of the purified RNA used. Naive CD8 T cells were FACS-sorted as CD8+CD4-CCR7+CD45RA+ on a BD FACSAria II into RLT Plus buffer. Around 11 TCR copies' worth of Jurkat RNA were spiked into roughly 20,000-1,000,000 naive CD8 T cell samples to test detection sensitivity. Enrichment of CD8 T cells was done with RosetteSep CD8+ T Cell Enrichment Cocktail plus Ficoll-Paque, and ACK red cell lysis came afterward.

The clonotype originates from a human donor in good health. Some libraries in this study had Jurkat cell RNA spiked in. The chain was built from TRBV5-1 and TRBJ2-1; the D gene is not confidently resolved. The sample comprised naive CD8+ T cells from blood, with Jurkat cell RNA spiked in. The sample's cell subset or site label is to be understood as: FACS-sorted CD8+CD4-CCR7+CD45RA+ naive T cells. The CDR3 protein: CASSWVSSNEQFF. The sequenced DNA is TGCGCCAGCAGCTGGGTCTCCTCAAATGAGCAGTTCTTC.